One sample yielded the 14 T cell receptor beta chains listed below, sequenced in a study of T cell repertoires in cytomegalovirus infection. Their antigens are not known. TCRdb re-called the reads with MiXCR, one entry per CDR3 protein. Of about 110,000 distinct CDR3 sequences in the sample, roughly a tenth were seen once. Sequenced: PBMCs, sequenced either directly or after in vitro stimulation (not recorded which). The receptors shown here come from a human donor in good health (CMV status not recorded). Some clones in this sample may be carry-over from other donors' samples.

V gene TRBV6-5 combines with J gene TRBJ1-2; D is perhaps TRBD1 (5 bases). CDR1 and CDR2 (germline): MNHEY, SVGAGI. The CDR3 runs to 14 residues. V gave up 5 bases and J gave up 2 bases, with 12 bases separating them. CDR3 sequence reads: CASSRDSPNYGYTF. In nucleotides, the CDR3 is TGTGCCAGCAGTCGGGACTCCCCGAACTATGGCTACACCTTC.

The chain employs TRBV5-4 and TRBJ2-3, with D unresolved. V shed 3 bases and J shed 6 bases, with 11 bases lying between them. The CDR3 is 13 amino acids. Germline values: CDR1 SGHNT, CDR2 YYREEE (reference sequence). CDR3 sequence (DNA): TGTGCCAGCAGCTGGACGTCCTGGGATACGCAGTATTTT. Its translation: CASSWTSWDTQYF. Filled out from reference TRBV5-4 and TRBJ2-3, the complete variable domain reads ETGVTQSPTHLIKTRGQQVTLRCSSQSGHNTVSWYQQALGQGPQFIFQYYREEENGRGNFPPRFSGLQFPNYSSELNVNALELDDSALYLCASSWTSWDTQYFGPGTRLTVL.

This clonotype was counted at least ten times. The gene calls are TRBV28 and TRBJ2-2; D may be TRBD2 (5 bases). Germline V gene lookup returns CDR1 MDHEN and CDR2 SYDVKM. Trimming left V 3 bases short and J 3 bases short, with 23 bases between. The CDR3 has 19 amino acids. The CDR3: CASSLSPPPWTSDTGELFF. CDR3 DNA: TGTGCCAGCAGTTTGTCCCCCCCCCCCTGGACTTCAGACACCGGGGAGCTGTTTTTT.

Concerning this clonotype itself: This clone may be a read error of a much larger clone one base away. The genes are TRBV5-4 and TRBJ2-5; TRBD2 is a possible D gene (5 bases). Trimming removed 4 bases at V and 2 bases at J, with 15 bases between. The CDR3 is 15 residues long. Per the germline V gene, CDR1 is SGHNT and CDR2 is YYREEE (reference sequence). The CDR3: CASSKVGIEQETQYF. In DNA form, the CDR3 reads TGTGCCAGCAGCAAAGTCGGGATAGAACAAGAGACCCAGTACTTC.

This clonotype was seen at least ten times. This chain connects TRBV3-1 to TRBJ2-7; D may be TRBD2 (7 bases). Trimming took 6 bases from V and 0 from J, leaving 15 bases between them. CDR3 length: 15 residues. The V gene's germline CDR1 is LGHDT and CDR2 YNNKEL (reference sequence). The CDR3 sequence: CASSSGGGSSYEQYF. The CDR3 nucleotides are TGTGCCAGCAGTTCTGGCGGGGGCAGCTCCTACGAGCAGTACTTC.

This clonotype came up many times. J is TRBJ1-2 and V is TRBV7-2; tentatively, D is TRBD1 (5 bases). V lost 4 bases, J lost 4 bases, and 16 bases lay in between. This CDR3 contains 15 residues. The germline gives CDR1 SGHTA, CDR2 FQGNSA. CDR3 loop: CASSSRQRNIYGYTF. The CDR3 DNA reads as TGTGCCAGCAGCTCAAGACAGCGCAATATCTATGGCTACACCTTC. The complete variable domain, with remaining parts taken from reference TRBV7-2 and TRBJ1-2, reads GAGVSQSPSNKVTEKGKDVELRCDPISGHTALYWYRQSLGQGLEFLIYFQGNSAPDKSGLPSDRFSAERTGGSVSTLTIQRTQQEDSAVYLCASSSRQRNIYGYTFGSGTRLTVV.

On this clonotype itself: One base away lies a much larger clone, so this may be a sequencing read error. V gene TRBV11-2 combines with J gene TRBJ2-1, with 10 bases lining up with TRBD1. The CDR3 loop spans 15 amino acids. V lost 0 bases to trimming and J lost 8 bases; unmatched junction nucleotides: 4. Germline V gives CDR1 SGHAT, CDR2 FQNNGV. The CDR3 protein is CASSLEGQGLYEQFF. As DNA, the CDR3 is TGTGCCAGCAGCTTAGAGGGACAGGGGCTGTATGAGCAGTTCTTC.

The table lists this clonotype with many counts. The rearrangement links TRBV11-2 to TRBJ2-1; 13 positions match TRBD2. The J segment lost 7 bases and the V segment lost 7 bases, leaving 4 bases of the junction unmatched. CDR3 length: 14 residues. The germline CDR1 and CDR2 sequences are SGHAT and FQNNGV. The CDR3 is CASMGTSGKNEQFF. The CDR3 region has the DNA TGTGCCAGCATGGGGACTAGCGGGAAAAATGAGCAGTTCTTC.

The chain links TRBV4-3 to TRBJ2-3; D may be TRBD1 (5 bases). The germline V and J ends were trimmed by 1 base and 2 bases, with 19 bases remaining between them. CDR1 LGHNA and CDR2 YSLEER come from the germline V gene. This CDR3 spans 18 amino acids. This chain's CDR3 is CASSQGGWTIRPTDTQYF. CDR3 coding DNA: TGCGCCAGCAGCCAAGGGGGTTGGACAATCAGACCCACAGATACGCAGTATTTT.

This clonotype was observed many times. The V call is TRBV9, the J call TRBJ2-1, with 8 bases identical to TRBD1. V trimming: 6 bases; J trimming: 4 bases; junction bases outside the gene matches: 3. Germline V CDR1 and CDR2: SGDLS, YYNGEE. CDR3 size: 13 residues. CDR3 DNA: TGTGCCAGCACTCGGACAGGGTACAATGAGCAGTTCTTC. This translates into CASTRTGYNEQFF.

The table lists this clonotype with a few counts. The V call is TRBV7-9, the J call TRBJ1-1; 8 bases match TRBD1. V shed 6 bases, J shed 0 bases, and the junction held 6 bases outside the gene matches. This CDR3 region has 15 residues. The V gene's germline CDR1 is SEHNR and CDR2 FQNEAQ (reference sequence). The CDR3 DNA is TGTGCCAGCAGGAATGACAGGGGAATGAACACTGAAGCTTTCTTT. Protein sequence: CASRNDRGMNTEAFF.

In its sample, this clonotype was seen many times. The genes are TRBV5-6 and TRBJ1-2; the D is unclear. The CDR3 is 13 residues long. CDR1 is SGHDT, CDR2 YYEEEE, per germline. The V end lost 0 bases, the J end lost 5 bases, and 8 bases lay between the germline ends. The CDR3, as DNA: TGTGCCAGCAGCTTGGATCGAGAGTATGGCTACACCTTC. Encoded protein: CASSLDREYGYTF.

This clonotype was observed at least ten times. The chain is built from TRBV19 and TRBJ2-1, with 9 positions matching TRBD2. The CDR3 has 17 residues. V was pared by 7 bases and J by 2 bases, with 12 bases of the junction left unmatched. The V gene's germline CDR1 is LNHDA and CDR2 SQIVND (reference sequence). CDR3: CASKRAGGKRPYNEQFF. In DNA form, the CDR3 reads TGTGCCAGTAAACGAGCGGGAGGAAAAAGGCCCTACAATGAGCAGTTCTTC.

This clonotype has a handful of counts. This chain connects TRBV27 to TRBJ1-1, with D perhaps matching TRBD1 (5 bases). Deletions cut 7 bases from V and 10 bases from J, with 22 bases between. CDR3 length equals 14 residues. The germline gives CDR1 MNHEY, CDR2 SMNVEV (reference sequence). In DNA form, the CDR3 reads TGTGCCAGCATGGACACCCAACCCCAGAATGGAGCTTTCTTT. Translation: CASMDTQPQNGAFF.